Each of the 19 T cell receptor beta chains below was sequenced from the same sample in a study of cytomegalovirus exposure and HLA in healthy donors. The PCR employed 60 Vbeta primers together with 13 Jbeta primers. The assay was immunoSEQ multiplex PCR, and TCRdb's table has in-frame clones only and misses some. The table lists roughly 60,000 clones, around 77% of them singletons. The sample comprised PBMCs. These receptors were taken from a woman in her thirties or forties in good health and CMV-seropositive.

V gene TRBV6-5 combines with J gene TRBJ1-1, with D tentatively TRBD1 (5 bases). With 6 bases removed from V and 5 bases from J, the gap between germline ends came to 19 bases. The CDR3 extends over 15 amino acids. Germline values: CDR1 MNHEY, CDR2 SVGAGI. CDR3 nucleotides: TGTGCCAGCAGAATACAGACACTCCGGGGGACTGAAGCTTTCTTT. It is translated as CASRIQTLRGTEAFF.

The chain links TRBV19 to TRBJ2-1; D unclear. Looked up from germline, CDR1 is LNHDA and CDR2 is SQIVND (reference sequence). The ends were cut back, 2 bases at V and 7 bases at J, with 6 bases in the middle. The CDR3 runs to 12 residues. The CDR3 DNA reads TGTGCCAGTAGTATATGGCGGAATGAGCAGTTCTTC. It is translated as CASSIWRNEQFF.

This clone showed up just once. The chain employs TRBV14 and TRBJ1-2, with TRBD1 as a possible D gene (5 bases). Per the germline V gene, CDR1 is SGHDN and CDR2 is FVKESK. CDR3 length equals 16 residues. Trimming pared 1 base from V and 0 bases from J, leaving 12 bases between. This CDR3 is CASSQVGGQANYGYTF. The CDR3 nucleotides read TGTGCCAGCAGCCAAGTGGGGGGTCAAGCTAACTATGGCTACACCTTC.

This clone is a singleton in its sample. The CDR3 loop reads CASSPRDRVVEQYF. Here the CDR3 DNA reads TGTGCCAGCAGCCCCCGGGACAGGGTTGTCGAGCAGTACTTC. V is TRBV9 and J is TRBJ2-7, with TRBD1 matching 9 bases. The V segment lost 4 bases and the J segment 6 bases; nucleotides outside the gene matches: 8. The length of the CDR3 is 14 residues. Germline CDR1 and CDR2: SGDLS and YYNGEE.

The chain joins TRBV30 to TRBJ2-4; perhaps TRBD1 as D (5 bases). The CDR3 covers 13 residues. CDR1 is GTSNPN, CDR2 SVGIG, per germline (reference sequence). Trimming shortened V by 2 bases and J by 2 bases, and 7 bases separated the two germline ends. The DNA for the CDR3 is TGTGCCTGGAGTCTGGGGCCCAAAAACATTCAGTACTTC. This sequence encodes CAWSLGPKNIQYF.

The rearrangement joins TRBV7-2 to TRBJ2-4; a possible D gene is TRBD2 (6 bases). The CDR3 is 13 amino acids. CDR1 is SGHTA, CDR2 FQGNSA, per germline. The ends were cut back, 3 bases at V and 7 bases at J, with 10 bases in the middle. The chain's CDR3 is CASSFQGRNIQYF. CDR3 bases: TGTGCCAGCAGCTTTCAAGGGAGGAACATTCAGTACTTC.

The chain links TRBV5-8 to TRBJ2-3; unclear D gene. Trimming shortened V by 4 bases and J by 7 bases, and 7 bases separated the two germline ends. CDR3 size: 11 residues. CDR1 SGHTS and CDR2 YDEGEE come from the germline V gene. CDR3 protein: CASSPRNTQYF. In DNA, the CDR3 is TGTGCCAGCAGCCCCAGGAATACGCAGTATTTT.

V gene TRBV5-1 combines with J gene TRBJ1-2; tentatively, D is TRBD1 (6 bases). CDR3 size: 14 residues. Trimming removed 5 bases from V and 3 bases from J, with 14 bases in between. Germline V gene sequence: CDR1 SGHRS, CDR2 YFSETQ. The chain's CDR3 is CASSQQGSYYGYTF. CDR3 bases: TGCGCCAGCAGTCAACAGGGCTCGTACTATGGCTACACCTTC.

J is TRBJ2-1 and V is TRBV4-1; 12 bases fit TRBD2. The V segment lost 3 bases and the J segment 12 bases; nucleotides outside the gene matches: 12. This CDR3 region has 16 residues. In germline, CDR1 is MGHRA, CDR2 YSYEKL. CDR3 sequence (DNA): TGCGCCAGCAGCCAGGGTCTAGCGGGGGGGCCGGTCGGGCAGTTCTTC. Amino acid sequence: CASSQGLAGGPVGQFF.

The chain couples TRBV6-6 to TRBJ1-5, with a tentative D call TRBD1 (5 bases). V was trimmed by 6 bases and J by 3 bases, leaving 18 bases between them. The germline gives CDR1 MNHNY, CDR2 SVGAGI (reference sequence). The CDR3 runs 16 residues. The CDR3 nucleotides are TGTGCCAGCAGCCACGGAGGGCAGGGTGACAATCAGCCCCAGCATTTT. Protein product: CASSHGGQGDNQPQHF.

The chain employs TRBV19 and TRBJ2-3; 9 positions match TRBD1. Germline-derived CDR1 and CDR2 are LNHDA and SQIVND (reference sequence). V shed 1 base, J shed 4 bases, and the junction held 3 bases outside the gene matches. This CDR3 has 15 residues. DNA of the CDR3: TGTGCCAGTAGTATAGGGGACAGGGTCTCAGATACGCAGTATTTT. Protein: CASSIGDRVSDTQYF.

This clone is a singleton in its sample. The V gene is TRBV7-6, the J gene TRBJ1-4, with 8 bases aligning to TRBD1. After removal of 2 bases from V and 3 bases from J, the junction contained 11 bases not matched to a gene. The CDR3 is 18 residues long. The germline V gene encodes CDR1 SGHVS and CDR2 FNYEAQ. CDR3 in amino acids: CASSLPRQGKASNEKLFF. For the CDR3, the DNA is TGTGCCAGCAGCTTACCGCGACAGGGGAAGGCATCTAATGAAAAACTGTTTTTT. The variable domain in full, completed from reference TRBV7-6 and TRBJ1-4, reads GAGVSQSPRYKVTKRGQDVALRCDPISGHVSLYWYRQALGQGPEFLTYFNYEAQQDKSGLPNDRFSAERPEGSISTLTIQRTEQRDSAMYRCASSLPRQGKASNEKLFFGSGTQLSVL.

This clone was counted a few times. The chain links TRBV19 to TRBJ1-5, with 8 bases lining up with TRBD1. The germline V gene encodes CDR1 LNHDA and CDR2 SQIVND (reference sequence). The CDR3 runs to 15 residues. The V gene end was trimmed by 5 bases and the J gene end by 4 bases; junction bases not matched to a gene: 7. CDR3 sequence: CASSPTDRENQPQHF. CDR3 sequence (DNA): TGTGCCAGTAGTCCCACGGACAGGGAAAATCAGCCCCAGCATTTT.

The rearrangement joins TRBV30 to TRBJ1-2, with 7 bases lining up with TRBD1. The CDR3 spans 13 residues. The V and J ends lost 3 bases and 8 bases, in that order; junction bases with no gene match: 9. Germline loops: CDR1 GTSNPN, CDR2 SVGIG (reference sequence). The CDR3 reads CAWSPLGGVGYTF. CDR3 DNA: TGTGCCTGGAGCCCCCTAGGGGGCGTCGGCTACACCTTC.

In DNA, the CDR3 is TGCGCCAGCAGTGAGTCGGGAGCGAACGAGCAGTACTTC. The encoded protein is CASSESGANEQYF. This chain uses TRBV10-1 with TRBJ2-5; a possible D gene is TRBD2 (5 bases). With the DNA end fitting TRBJ2-7 better, the J assignment may be wrong. The CDR3 loop spans 13 amino acids. Germline values: CDR1 WNHNN, CDR2 SYGVQD (reference sequence).

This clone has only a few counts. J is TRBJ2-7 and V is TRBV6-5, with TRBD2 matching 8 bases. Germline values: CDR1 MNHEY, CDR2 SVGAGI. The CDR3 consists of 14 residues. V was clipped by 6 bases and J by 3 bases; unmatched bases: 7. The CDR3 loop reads CASSPSGRFYEQYF. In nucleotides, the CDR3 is TGTGCCAGCAGCCCTAGCGGGCGATTCTACGAGCAGTACTTC.

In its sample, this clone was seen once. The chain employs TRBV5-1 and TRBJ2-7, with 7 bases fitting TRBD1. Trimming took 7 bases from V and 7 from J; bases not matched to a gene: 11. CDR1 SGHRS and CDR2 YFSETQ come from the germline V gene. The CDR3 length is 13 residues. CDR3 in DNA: TGCGCCAGCCGGGACAGCCGGGCAGGTGAGCAGTACTTC. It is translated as CASRDSRAGEQYF.

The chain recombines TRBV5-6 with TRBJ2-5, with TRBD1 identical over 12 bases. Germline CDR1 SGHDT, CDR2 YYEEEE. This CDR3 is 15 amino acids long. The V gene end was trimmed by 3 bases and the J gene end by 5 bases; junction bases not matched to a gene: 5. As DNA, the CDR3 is TGTGCCAGCAGCTGGGGGACAGGGGGCCATGAGACCCAGTACTTC. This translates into CASSWGTGGHETQYF.

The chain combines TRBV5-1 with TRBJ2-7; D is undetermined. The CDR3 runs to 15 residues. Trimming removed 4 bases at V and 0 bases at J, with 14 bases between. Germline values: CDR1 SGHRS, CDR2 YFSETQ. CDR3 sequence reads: CASSALSTGSYEQYF. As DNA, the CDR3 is TGCGCCAGCAGCGCTCTATCGACGGGCTCCTACGAGCAGTACTTC.